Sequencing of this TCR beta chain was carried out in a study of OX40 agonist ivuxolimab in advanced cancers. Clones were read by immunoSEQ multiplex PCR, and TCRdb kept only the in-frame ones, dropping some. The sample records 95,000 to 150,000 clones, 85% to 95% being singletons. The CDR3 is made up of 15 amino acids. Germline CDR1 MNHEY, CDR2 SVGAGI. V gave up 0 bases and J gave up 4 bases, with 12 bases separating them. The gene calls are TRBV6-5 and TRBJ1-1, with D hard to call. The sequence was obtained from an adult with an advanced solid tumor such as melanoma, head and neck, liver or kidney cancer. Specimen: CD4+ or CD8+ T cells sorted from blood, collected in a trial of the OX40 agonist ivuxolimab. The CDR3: CASSYSKSRTTEAFF. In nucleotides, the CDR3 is TGTGCCAGCAGTTACTCAAAATCCAGAACCACTGAAGCTTTCTTT.